This TCR beta chain appears in the sequencing data of a study of T cell responses to AZD1222 COVID-19 vaccine. Findings and limits, study-wide: The donors showed a predominance of white British ancestry and of females, with possible underestimation of clonal diversity.

Timing groups of about 4 and about 12 weeks for second doses were pooled. Comments on this clone: The antigen remains undetermined.

Clones were sequenced by immunoSEQ multiplex PCR, and TCRdb holds only the in-frame ones, with some missing. The sample lists around 99,000 clones, approximately 92% seen once, with 8.5% to 10% in the top ten. CDR1 is MNHEY and CDR2 is SVGAGI in the germline V gene. V lost 5 bases to trimming and J lost 4 bases, with 8 bases between them. The CDR3 totals 12 residues. The sequence came from an adult who received the AZD1222 COVID-19 vaccine. This sample comprised peripheral blood, obtained 28 days after the second AZD1222 dose. V gene TRBV6-5 combines with J gene TRBJ1-1; D ambiguous. Here the CDR3 DNA reads TGTGCCAGCAGTCATTGGGGCACTGAAGCTTTCTTT. It yields the protein CASSHWGTEAFF.